Shown below are 4 T cell receptor beta chains from a single sample sequenced in a study of TIL therapy for anti-PD-1-resistant metastatic lung cancer. Time point denoted: pre-treatment sample, taken before nivolumab and TIL therapy. The tumor samples were excised metastases, mostly pleural nodules or supraclavicular lymph nodes. Sequencing used immunoSEQ v3. Some clones are missing from TCRdb's copy, which holds only in-frame ones; the method was immunoSEQ multiplex PCR. In the table there are about 10,000 clones, 55% to 65% of which are singletons. The sample in question was tumor tissue, obtained at baseline. The receptor source for this set is a person aged 25-85 years with non-small cell lung cancer.

The chain links TRBV7-8 to TRBJ2-1; 7 bases match TRBD1. The germline V gene encodes CDR1 SGHVS and CDR2 FQNEAQ. Trimming at V came to 3 bases and at J to 5 bases, leaving 1 base not matched to a gene. The length of the CDR3 is 13 residues. CDR3: CASSLDRNNEQFF. The CDR3 nucleotides are TGTGCCAGCAGCTTGGACAGGAACAATGAGCAGTTCTTC.

The J gene is TRBJ1-2, the V gene TRBV18, with a possible D match to TRBD1 (5 bases). V dropped 2 bases and J dropped 3 bases, with 13 bases sitting between them. The CDR3 is 15 residues long. CDR1 is KGHSH and CDR2 is LQKENI in the germline V gene. CDR3 in amino acids: CASSPAPRGDYGYTF. CDR3 nucleotides: TGTGCCAGCTCACCAGCCCCGAGGGGAGACTATGGCTACACCTTC.

The chain recombines TRBV6-5 with TRBJ1-2; a possible D gene is TRBD1 (5 bases). The V end was cut by 6 bases, the J end by 7 bases, with 12 bases between. The V gene's germline CDR1 is MNHEY and CDR2 SVGAGI. The CDR3 extends over 12 amino acids. The CDR3 here is CASRPGLGGYTF. The DNA for the CDR3 is TGTGCCAGCAGGCCAGGGTTAGGTGGCTACACCTTC.

The genes are TRBV7-8 and TRBJ1-6; possible D gene TRBD1, 6 bases. The CDR3 totals 13 residues. CDR1 SGHVS and CDR2 FQNEAQ come from the germline V gene. V lost 4 bases and J 10 bases, leaving 11 bases between the germline ends. This chain's CDR3 is CASSSNRDSPLHF. CDR3 sequence (DNA): TGTGCCAGCAGCTCAAACAGGGACTCACCCCTCCACTTT. The variable domain in full, with the rest retrieved from reference TRBV7-8 and TRBJ1-6, is GAGVSQSPRYKVAKRGQDVALRCDPISGHVSLFWYQQALGQGPEFLTYFQNEAQLDKSGLPSDRFFAERPEGSVSTLKIQRTQQEDSAVYLCASSSNRDSPLHFGNGTRLTVT.